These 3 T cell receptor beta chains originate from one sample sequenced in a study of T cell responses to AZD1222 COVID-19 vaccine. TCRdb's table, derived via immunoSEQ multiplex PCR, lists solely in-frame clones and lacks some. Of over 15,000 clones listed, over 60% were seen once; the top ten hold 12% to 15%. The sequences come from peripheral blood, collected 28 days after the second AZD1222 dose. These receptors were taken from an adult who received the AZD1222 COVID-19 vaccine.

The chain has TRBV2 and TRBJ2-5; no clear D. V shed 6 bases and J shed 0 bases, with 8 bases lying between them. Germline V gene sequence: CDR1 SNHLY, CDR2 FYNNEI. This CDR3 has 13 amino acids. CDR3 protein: CASSPLYQETQYF. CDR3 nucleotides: TGTGCCAGCAGCCCCCTGTACCAAGAGACCCAGTACTTC.

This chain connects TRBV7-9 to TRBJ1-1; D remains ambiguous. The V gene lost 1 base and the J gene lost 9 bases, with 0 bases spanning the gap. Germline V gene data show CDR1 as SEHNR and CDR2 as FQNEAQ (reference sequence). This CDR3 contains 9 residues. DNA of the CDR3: TGTGCCAGCAGCTTAGAAGCTTTCTTT. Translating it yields CASSLEAFF.

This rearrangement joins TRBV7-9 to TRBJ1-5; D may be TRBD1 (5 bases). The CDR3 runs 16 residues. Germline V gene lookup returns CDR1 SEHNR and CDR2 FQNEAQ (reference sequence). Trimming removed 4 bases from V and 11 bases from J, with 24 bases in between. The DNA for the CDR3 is TGTGCCAGCAGCTCTTTTGCCCGGGACGGAGAATCGGCCCAGCATTTT. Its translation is CASSSFARDGESAQHF.